One sample yielded the 15 T cell receptor beta chains listed below, sequenced in a study of PD-1 blockade in mismatch repair-deficient tumors (dated by TCRdb to 2015 to 2018). Preparation of the library involved the immunoSEQ multiplex PCR assay. TCRdb stores this immuneACCESS table with in-frame sequences only. Part of the clones is absent; in the studies checked, under half of the shortfall reflects unresolved V genes, and no reason is known for the rest. The sample table records 38,000 or so clones; approximately 81% of these occur just once. Approximately 3.5% of the sample is held by the ten biggest clonotypes. Sample: peripheral blood, taken about 81 weeks after starting pembrolizumab. The receptor set was obtained from an adult with mismatch repair-deficient cancer.

V is TRBV6-5 and J is TRBJ1-2; maybe TRBD1 (6 bases). CDR1 MNHEY and CDR2 SVGAGI come from the germline V gene. CDR3 size: 13 residues. Between the trimmed V and J ends, which lost 5 bases and 2 bases, there was a span of 9 bases. The CDR3 reads CASSLGQNYGYTF. The CDR3 coding sequence is TGTGCCAGCAGTCTCGGACAGAACTATGGCTACACCTTC.

The chain couples TRBV6-1 to TRBJ1-1; 11 bases fit TRBD1. CDR1 and CDR2 from the germline V gene are MNHNS and SASEGT. This CDR3 spans 16 amino acids. The ends lost 1 base at V and 12 bases at J; junction bases unmatched: 13. The CDR3 DNA sequence: TGTGCCAGCAGTGAAGGGACAGGGGGCGAGCGGTTGAAAACTTTCTTT. Translation gives CASSEGTGGERLKTFF.

The chain uses TRBV2 and TRBJ2-1; D might be TRBD1 or TRBD2, each matching 6 bases. Germline values: CDR1 SNHLY, CDR2 FYNNEI. V gave up 9 bases and J gave up 2 bases, with 17 bases separating them. This CDR3 has 15 amino acids. CDR3 sequence reads: CASLRRGRPYNEQFF. In nucleotides, the CDR3 is TGTGCCAGTCTCCGGAGGGGGAGACCCTACAATGAGCAGTTCTTC.

This clone showed up just once. This chain joins TRBV6-1 and TRBJ1-2, with 7 bases that match TRBD1. The length of the CDR3 is 12 residues. Germline V gives CDR1 MNHNS, CDR2 SASEGT. V was pared by 3 bases and J by 8 bases, with 3 bases of the junction left unmatched. The CDR3: CASSDQGDGYTF. CDR3 DNA: TGTGCCAGCAGTGACCAGGGGGACGGCTACACCTTC.

CDR3 protein: CASSKTPPRNQPQHF. As DNA, the CDR3 is TGTGCCAGTAGCAAGACCCCCCCACGCAATCAGCCCCAGCATTTT. V is TRBV19 and J is TRBJ1-5; D not certain. Looked up from germline, CDR1 is LNHDA and CDR2 is SQIVND (reference sequence). Trimming cost V 6 bases and J 2 bases, with 14 bases left between them. This CDR3 is built from 15 residues.

This chain links TRBV6-1 with TRBJ2-1; TRBD2 matches 11 bases. This CDR3 spans 17 amino acids. V lost 0 bases and J lost 3; bases outside the gene matches: 4. The germline V gene encodes CDR1 MNHNS and CDR2 SASEGT. DNA of the CDR3: TGTGCCAGCAGTGAAGCAGTGGGACTAGCGGTCTACAATGAGCAGTTCTTC. It codes for CASSEAVGLAVYNEQFF.

The chain is built from TRBV19 and TRBJ1-2, with D possibly being TRBD1 (6 bases). Germline CDR1 is LNHDA and CDR2 is SQIVND (reference sequence). The length of the CDR3 is 13 residues. The V gene lost 3 bases and the J gene lost 3 bases, with 8 bases spanning the gap. CDR3 protein: CASSMDSYYGYTF. CDR3 nucleotides: TGTGCCAGTAGTATGGACAGTTACTATGGCTACACCTTC.

The chain combines TRBV4-3 with TRBJ2-1, with 10 bases that match TRBD2. Germline trimming cut 1 base from V and 6 bases from J; bases unmatched to any gene: 9. Germline loops: CDR1 LGHNA, CDR2 YSLEER. The CDR3 is 17 residues long. This CDR3 is CASSQAISVAGGNEQFF. The CDR3 nucleotides read TGCGCCAGCAGCCAAGCGATATCAGTAGCGGGAGGCAATGAGCAGTTCTTC.

This clone turned up a few times. The J gene is TRBJ2-7, the V gene TRBV11-1; perhaps TRBD2 as D (6 bases). V shed 10 bases and J shed 0 bases, with 16 bases lying between them. CDR3 length: 14 amino acids. The germline V gene has CDR1 SGHAT and CDR2 FQDESV (reference sequence). This chain's CDR3 is CATKPSVSSYEQYF. DNA for the CDR3: TGTGCCACCAAACCTAGCGTAAGCTCCTACGAGCAGTACTTC.

V and J are TRBV10-1 and TRBJ2-3, with D maybe TRBD1 (5 bases). The length of the CDR3 is 12 residues. V was trimmed by 7 bases and J by 4 bases, leaving 9 bases between them. CDR1 and CDR2 (germline): WNHNN, SYGVQD (reference sequence). CDR3 sequence: CASTRVPDTQYF. CDR3 nucleotide sequence: TGCGCCAGCACCAGGGTGCCAGATACGCAGTATTTT.

The J gene is TRBJ2-5, the V gene TRBV4-1, with 8 bases lining up with TRBD2. The CDR3 extends over 17 amino acids. With 4 bases clipped from V and 4 bases from J, the junction kept 14 bases outside the gene matches. From germline, CDR1 is MGHRA and CDR2 YSYEKL. As DNA, the CDR3 is TGCGCCAGCAGCCCGGCGGGAGGTCCGGGAGGGGGAGAGACCCAGTACTTC. Translation gives CASSPAGGPGGGETQYF.

The V call is TRBV10-1, the J call TRBJ2-5, with 8 bases matching TRBD1. The J call is doubtful: the DNA matches TRBJ2-7 better. The germline gives CDR1 WNHNN, CDR2 SYGVQD (reference sequence). This CDR3 contains 13 residues. Written as DNA, the CDR3 is TGCGCCAGCAGTCTACAGGGGGCCTACGAGCAGTACTTC. Residues: CASSLQGAYEQYF.

The chain combines TRBV16 with TRBJ2-6; D is tentatively TRBD1 or TRBD2 (6 bases each). V was trimmed by 5 bases and J by 4 bases, leaving 15 bases between them. The CDR3 spans 16 residues. Germline lookup yields CDR1 KGHSY and CDR2 FQNENV. The CDR3 region has the DNA TGTGCCAGCAGCTCAAAGGGGGGTTACGGGGCCAACGTCCTGACTTTC. Its protein product is CASSSKGGYGANVLTF.

J is TRBJ2-5 and V is TRBV6-5, with D perhaps TRBD2 (5 bases). Germline lookup yields CDR1 MNHEY and CDR2 SVGAGI. This CDR3 has 13 amino acids. The V and J ends lost 8 bases and 1 base respectively, with 11 bases between them. This CDR3 reads CASRKLAQETQYF. CDR3 DNA sequence: TGTGCCAGCCGGAAGCTAGCCCAAGAGACCCAGTACTTC.

This chain joins TRBV7-6 and TRBJ1-3; the D is unclear. Trimming stripped 1 base from V and 4 bases from J, with 11 bases between. Germline CDR1 is SGHVS and CDR2 is FNYEAQ. CDR3 length: 15 residues. CDR3 nucleotide sequence: TGTGCCAGCAGCTTAGAGTCCGTGTCAGGAAACACCATATATTTT. Protein product: CASSLESVSGNTIYF.